The clone carrying this T cell receptor (beta chain) was counted between two and nine times. A Seattle source enrolled patients during active infection and followed them longitudinally. Clones were sequenced by immunoSEQ multiplex PCR, and TCRdb holds only the in-frame ones, with some missing. The data contain about 480,000 clones, 80% to 90% of them seen just once; the ten biggest clones take up 0.7% to 1%. These data are taken from a study of blood T cell repertoires in COVID-19. CDR1 and CDR2 (germline): SGHDN, FVKESK. Deletions cut 4 bases from V and 0 bases from J, with 15 bases between. This CDR3 is built from 16 residues.

This clonotype originated in a man aged 18-30 years with COVID-19, enrolled during active disease. The chain is built from TRBV14 and TRBJ1-1, with D possibly matching TRBD1 (5 bases). The source material was peripheral blood. The CDR3 DNA reads as TGTGCCAGCAGCCGGAGAATCCGGGGGGTGAACACTGAAGCTTTCTTT. Translating it yields CASSRRIRGVNTEAFF.